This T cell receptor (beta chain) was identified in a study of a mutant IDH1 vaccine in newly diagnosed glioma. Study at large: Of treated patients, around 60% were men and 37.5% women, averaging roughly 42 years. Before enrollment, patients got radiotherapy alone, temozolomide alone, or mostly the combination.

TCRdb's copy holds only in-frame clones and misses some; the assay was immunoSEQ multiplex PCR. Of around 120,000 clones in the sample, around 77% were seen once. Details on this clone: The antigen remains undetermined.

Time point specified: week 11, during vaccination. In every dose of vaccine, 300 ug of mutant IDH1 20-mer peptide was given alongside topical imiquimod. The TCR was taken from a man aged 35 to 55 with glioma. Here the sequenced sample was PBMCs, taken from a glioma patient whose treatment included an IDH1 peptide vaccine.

The CDR3 reads CASSFAGQGTGELFF. The CDR3 DNA sequence: TGTGCCAGCAGCTTCGCGGGACAGGGTACCGGGGAGCTGTTTTTT. The chain links TRBV7-2 to TRBJ2-2; 9 bases agree with TRBD1. Germline V gives CDR1 SGHTA, CDR2 FQGNSA. There are 15 residues in the CDR3. Germline trimming cut 3 bases from V and 5 bases from J; bases unmatched to any gene: 4.